A single T cell receptor (beta chain) is shown here with its context. Its cognate antigen is unknown. Profiling relied on immunoSEQ multiplex PCR, and the TCRdb table lists in-frame clones only, not all of them. This table has some 130,000 clones, around 93% appearing once. CDR3 length: 19 residues. Trimming left V 0 bases short and J 0 bases short, with 15 bases between. Germline lookup yields CDR1 LGHDT and CDR2 YNNKEL (reference sequence). The source of the sample is a study of T cell responses to AZD1222 COVID-19 vaccine. Study observations and caveats: The study found vaccine-associated CD4 TCRs spanning spike, dominant at 160-218 and 743-854. White British donors predominated, females outnumbered males, and clonal diversity was possibly underestimated.

This TCR derives from an adult who received the AZD1222 COVID-19 vaccine. The material sequenced was peripheral blood, taken 28 days after the second AZD1222 dose. The chain carries TRBV3-1 (or the pseudogene TRBV3-2) and TRBJ1-6, with D maybe TRBD1 (5 bases). Written as DNA, the CDR3 is TGTGCCAGCAGCCAAGACGGCCTGGGGCACTACTCCTATAATTCACCCCTCCACTTT. It yields the protein CASSQDGLGHYSYNSPLHF.